A single sample is the source of the 19 T cell receptor beta chains below, sequenced in a study of blood T cell repertoires in COVID-19. Assay used: immunoSEQ multiplex PCR; TCRdb lists only in-frame clones, some missing. In the table there are about 24,000 clones, roughly 88% of which are singletons. Material for sequencing was peripheral blood. Receptors originate from a human donor with active COVID-19. The donor label of this sample is uncertain.

J is TRBJ2-7 and V is TRBV2, with a weak D call TRBD2 (8 bases). V was clipped by 4 bases and J by 3 bases, with 16 bases between them. Per the germline V gene, CDR1 is SNHLY and CDR2 is FYNNEI. This CDR3 has 15 residues. CDR3 sequence (DNA): TGTGCCAGCAGTGTTAGGGGGCTAGCGGGCTACGAGCAGTACTTC. This gives the protein CASSVRGLAGYEQYF. The variable domain in full, with the rest retrieved from reference TRBV2 and TRBJ2-7, is EPEVTQTPSHQVTQMGQEVILRCVPISNHLYFYWYRQILGQKVEFLVSFYNNEISEKSEIFDDQFSVERPDGSNFTLKIRSTKLEDSAMYFCASSVRGLAGYEQYFGPGTRLTVT.

The V gene is TRBV9, the J gene TRBJ2-6; a possible D gene is TRBD2 (5 bases). The germline gives CDR1 SGDLS, CDR2 YYNGEE. The V end lost 2 bases, the J end lost 0 bases, and 12 bases lay between the germline ends. The CDR3 spans 17 residues. This CDR3 is CASSVLDYPSGANVLTF. The DNA of the CDR3 is TGTGCCAGCAGCGTTCTTGACTACCCCTCTGGGGCCAACGTCCTGACTTTC.

The rearrangement uses TRBV6-5 and TRBJ2-7, with D unresolved. CDR1 and CDR2 (germline): MNHEY, SVGAGI. V lost 5 bases to trimming and J lost 2 bases, with 10 bases between them. The CDR3 consists of 13 residues. This chain's CDR3 is CASSTTDTYEQYF. CDR3 nucleotides: TGTGCCAGCAGTACCACAGATACCTACGAGCAGTACTTC.

The chain combines TRBV4-1 with TRBJ2-6, with D uncertain. CDR1 and CDR2 from the germline V gene are MGHRA and YSYEKL. V was shortened by 0 bases and J by 9 bases, with 9 bases between the two germline ends. The CDR3 spans 14 residues. CDR3 sequence (DNA): TGCGCCAGCAGCCAAGATAGGCAGGACAACGTCCTGACTTTC. This encodes CASSQDRQDNVLTF.

V gene TRBV30 combines with J gene TRBJ2-5, with 10 nucleotides matching TRBD2. The trim removed 0 bases at V and 5 bases at J, leaving 6 bases unmatched. There are 15 residues in the CDR3. The V gene's germline CDR1 is GTSNPN and CDR2 SVGIG (reference sequence). For the CDR3, the DNA is TGTGCCTGGAGTGTACAGCGGGGGGGCGCGGAGACCCAGTACTTC. Protein product: CAWSVQRGGAETQYF. Full variable domain (remainder filled in from reference TRBV30 and TRBJ2-5): SQTIHQWPATLVQPVGSPLSLECTVEGTSNPNLYWYRQAAGRGLQLLFYSVGIGQISSEVPQNLSASRPQDRQFILSSKKLLLSDSGFYLCAWSVQRGGAETQYFGPGTRLLVL.

V and J are TRBV1 and TRBJ2-1; the table's D call of TRBD1 was not tested on the DNA. TRBV1 is recorded as a pseudogene. The CDR3 consists of 17 residues. The CDR3 DNA is TGCACCAGCAGCCAAGGACCTAAGGGGGCACATACCAATGAGCAGTTCTTC. Protein product: CTSSQGPKGAHTNEQFF.

The rearrangement joins TRBV30 to TRBJ2-7; 7 nucleotides align to TRBD2. CDR3 size: 14 residues. The V gene's germline CDR1 is GTSNPN and CDR2 SVGIG (reference sequence). V shed 1 base, J shed 0 bases, and the junction held 3 bases outside the gene matches. The CDR3, as DNA: TGTGCCTGGAGTGAGAGGACTAGCTCCTACGAGCAGTACTTC. Protein: CAWSERTSSYEQYF.

This clone was seen a single time. J is TRBJ1-2 and V is TRBV5-4, with TRBD1 as a possible D gene (5 bases). The V end was cut by 2 bases, the J end by 7 bases, with 15 bases between. The CDR3 sequence is 14 residues long. In germline, CDR1 is SGHNT, CDR2 YYREEE (reference sequence). This chain's CDR3 is CASSFGQPSGGYTF. The CDR3 DNA is TGTGCCAGCAGCTTTGGACAACCTTCCGGTGGCTACACCTTC.

The rearrangement uses TRBV7-2 and TRBJ1-2; D gene ambiguous. Between the trimmed V and J ends, which lost 0 bases and 6 bases, there was a span of 8 bases. The CDR3 covers 13 residues. Looked up from germline, CDR1 is SGHTA and CDR2 is FQGNSA. The CDR3, as DNA: TGTGCCAGCAGCTTAGCGTCTACAGATGGCTACACCTTC. This gives the protein CASSLASTDGYTF.

This clone appeared once. The genes are TRBV7-9 and TRBJ1-2; 9 bases line up with TRBD1. CDR1 is SEHNR, CDR2 FQNEAQ, per germline (reference sequence). There are 13 residues in the CDR3. Germline trimming cut 5 bases from V and 6 bases from J; bases unmatched to any gene: 4. The CDR3 spells CASSPGQGNGYTF. The DNA for the CDR3 is TGTGCCAGCAGCCCGGGACAGGGAAATGGCTACACCTTC.

V and J are TRBV6-5 and TRBJ2-2; TRBD2 matches at 10 bases. The CDR3 has 14 residues. Germline V lookup: CDR1 MNHEY, CDR2 SVGAGI. V gave up 6 bases and J gave up 6 bases; unmatched junction bases: 4. CDR3 protein: CASRASGSPGELFF. The CDR3 bases are TGTGCCAGCAGGGCTAGCGGGAGCCCCGGGGAGCTGTTTTTT.

The chain employs TRBV28 and TRBJ1-1, with D unclear. Trimming stripped 5 bases from V and 0 bases from J, with 13 bases between. CDR1 and CDR2 (germline): MDHEN, SYDVKM. The CDR3 contains 15 residues. The CDR3 region is CASSPGWGLNTEAFF. The CDR3 bases are TGTGCCAGCAGTCCGGGGTGGGGTTTGAACACTGAAGCTTTCTTT.

The chain links TRBV6-2 or TRBV6-3 to TRBJ2-5, with 7 bases matching TRBD2. V lost 2 bases, J lost 0 bases, and 3 bases stayed unmatched. This CDR3 region has 15 residues. In germline, CDR1 is MNHEY, CDR2 SVGEGT. The DNA of the CDR3 is TGTGCCAGCAGTTACCTAGCGGAGAACCAAGAGACCCAGTACTTC. This codes for CASSYLAENQETQYF.

The V gene is TRBV24-1, the J gene TRBJ2-1, with TRBD2 matching 10 bases. V shed 8 bases and J 3 bases; nucleotides not matched to a gene: 18. The CDR3 has 19 amino acids. Germline V gives CDR1 KGHDR, CDR2 SFDVKD. This CDR3 reads CATKWRAPSGSLGYNEQFF. DNA for the CDR3: TGTGCCACCAAGTGGCGAGCACCTAGCGGGAGTCTTGGCTACAATGAGCAGTTCTTC.

This chain links TRBV5-4 with TRBJ2-1; 15 nucleotides agree with TRBD2. With V trimmed by 4 bases and J by 8 bases, 10 bases remained unmatched. The CDR3 is 17 residues long. CDR1 and CDR2 from the germline V gene are SGHNT and YYREEE (reference sequence). This CDR3 reads CASSESGTSGRKDEQFF. The CDR3 DNA follows: TGTGCCAGCAGCGAATCCGGGACTAGCGGGAGGAAGGATGAGCAGTTCTTC.

The DNA for the CDR3 is TGCGCCAGCAGCCAAGATATAAGGGACTCCTACACCGGGGAGCTGTTTTTT. Encoded protein: CASSQDIRDSYTGELFF. The rearrangement links TRBV4-3 to TRBJ2-2, with D perhaps matching TRBD2 (6 bases). The germline V and J ends were trimmed by 0 bases and 3 bases, with 14 bases remaining between them. The germline CDR1 and CDR2 sequences are LGHNA and YSLEER. The CDR3 is 17 amino acids.

This chain uses TRBV15 with TRBJ2-1; 9 nucleotides match TRBD2. CDR1 is LNHNV and CDR2 is YYDKDF in the germline V gene (reference sequence). The CDR3 consists of 15 residues. With V trimmed by 0 bases and J by 6 bases, 3 bases remained unmatched. The CDR3, as DNA: TGTGCCACCAGCAGAGATCCAGCGGGAGGCAATGAGCAGTTCTTC. Its translation: CATSRDPAGGNEQFF.

This clone occurred once. The chain carries TRBV6-6 and TRBJ1-5; the match to TRBD1 covers 9 bases. This CDR3 has 17 residues. V was clipped by 5 bases and J by 0 bases; unmatched bases: 8. Germline values: CDR1 MNHNY, CDR2 SVGAGI (reference sequence). DNA of the CDR3: TGTGCCAGCAGTCCACCGGGACAGGGCTATAGCAATCAGCCCCAGCATTTT. Amino acids: CASSPPGQGYSNQPQHF.

The chain joins TRBV19 to TRBJ1-5; tentatively, D is TRBD1 (5 bases). The CDR3 consists of 15 residues. The V end was cut by 6 bases, the J end by 0 bases, with 12 bases between. The germline CDR1 and CDR2 sequences are LNHDA and SQIVND (reference sequence). The CDR3 DNA follows: TGTGCCAGTAGATCGACAGCCTATAGCAATCAGCCCCAGCATTTT. Translation: CASRSTAYSNQPQHF.